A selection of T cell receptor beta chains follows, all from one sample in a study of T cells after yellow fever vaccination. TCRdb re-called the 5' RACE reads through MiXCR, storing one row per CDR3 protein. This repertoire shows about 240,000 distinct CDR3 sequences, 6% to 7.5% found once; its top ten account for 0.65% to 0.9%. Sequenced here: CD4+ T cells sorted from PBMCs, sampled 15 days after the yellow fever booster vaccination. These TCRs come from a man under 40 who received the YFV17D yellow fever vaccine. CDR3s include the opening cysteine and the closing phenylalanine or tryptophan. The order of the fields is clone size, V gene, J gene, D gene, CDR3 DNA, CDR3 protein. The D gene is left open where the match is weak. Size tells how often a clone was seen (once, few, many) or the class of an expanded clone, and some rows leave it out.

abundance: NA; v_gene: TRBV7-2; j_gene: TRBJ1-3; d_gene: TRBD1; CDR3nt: TGTGCCAGCAGCTTATACGACAGGGGGTATGGAAACACCATATATTTT; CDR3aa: CASSLYDRGYGNTIYF
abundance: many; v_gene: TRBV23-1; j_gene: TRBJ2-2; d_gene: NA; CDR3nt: TGCGCCAGCGGACTGGGGATCCGGGACGAAGACACCGGGGAGCTGTTTTTT; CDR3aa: CASGLGIRDEDTGELFF
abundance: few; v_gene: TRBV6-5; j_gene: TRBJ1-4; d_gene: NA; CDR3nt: TGTGCCAGCAAGGCAGGGTCCCTCTCAACTAATGAAAAACTGTTTTTT; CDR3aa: CASKAGSLSTNEKLFF
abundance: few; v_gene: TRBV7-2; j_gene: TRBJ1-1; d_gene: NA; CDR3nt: TGTGCCAGCAGCTTACTCACCACTGAAGCTTTCTTT; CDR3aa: CASSLLTTEAFF
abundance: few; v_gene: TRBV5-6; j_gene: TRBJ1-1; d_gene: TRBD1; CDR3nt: TGTGACAGCAGCTCAGGACAGGATAACACTGAAGCTTTCTTT; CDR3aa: CDSSSGQDNTEAFF
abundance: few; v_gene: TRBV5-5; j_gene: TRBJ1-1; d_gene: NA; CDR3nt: TGTGCCAGCAGCTTGCGGGGGGACACTGAAGCTTTCTTT; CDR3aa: CASSLRGDTEAFF
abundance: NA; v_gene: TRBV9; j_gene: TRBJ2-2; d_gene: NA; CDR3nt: TGTGCCAGCAGCCGTAGGTCGGGTTTTCTCGCCGGGGAGCTGTTTTTT; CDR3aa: CASSRRSGFLAGELFF
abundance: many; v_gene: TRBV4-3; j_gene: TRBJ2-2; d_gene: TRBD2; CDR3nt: TGCGCCAGCAGCCAAGAGGGACTAAGGGCCGGGGAGCTGTTTTTT; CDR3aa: CASSQEGLRAGELFF
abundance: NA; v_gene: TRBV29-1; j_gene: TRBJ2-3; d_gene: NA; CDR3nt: TGCAGCGTTGAGTTGGGGTCTAGCGTCCCCCCAACGACAGATACGCAGTATTTT; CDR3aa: CSVELGSSVPPTTDTQYF
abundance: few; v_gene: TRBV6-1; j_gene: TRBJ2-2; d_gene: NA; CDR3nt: TGTGCCACGGGTTTCCCCTCACTGAACACCGGGGAGCTGTTTTTT; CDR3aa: CATGFPSLNTGELFF
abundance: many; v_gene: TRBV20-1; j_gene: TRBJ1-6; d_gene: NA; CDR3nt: TGCAGTGCTAGTTCTGGGGCCTATAATTCACCCCTCCACTTT; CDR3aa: CSASSGAYNSPLHF
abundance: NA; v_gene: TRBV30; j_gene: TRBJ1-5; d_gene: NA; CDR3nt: TGTGCCTGGGCACGGGGGGGCAATCAGCCCCAGCATTTT; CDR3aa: CAWARGGNQPQHF
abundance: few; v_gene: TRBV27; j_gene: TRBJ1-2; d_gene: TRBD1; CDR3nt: TGTGCTGTGGGAGGGGGCGGCTACACCTTC; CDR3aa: CAVGGGGYTF
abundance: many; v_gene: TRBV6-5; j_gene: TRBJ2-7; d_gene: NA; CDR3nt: TGTGCCAGCAGTTACTCAAGGGCTGCAGGGATCTCCTACGAGCAGTACTTC; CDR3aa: CASSYSRAAGISYEQYF
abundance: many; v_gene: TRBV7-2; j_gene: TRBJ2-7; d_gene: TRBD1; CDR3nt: TGTGCCAGCAGCCATTGGGACAGTTCCTACGAGCAGTACTTC; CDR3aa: CASSHWDSSYEQYF
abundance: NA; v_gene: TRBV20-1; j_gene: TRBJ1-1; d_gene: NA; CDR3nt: TGCAGTGCTAGGGGGGGGGCCCTGAACACTGAAGCTTTCTTT; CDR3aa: CSARGGALNTEAFF
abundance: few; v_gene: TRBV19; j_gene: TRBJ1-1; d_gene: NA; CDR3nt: TGTGCCAGTGAGGTGGGGGGGTCCTTGAACACTGAAGCTTTCTTT; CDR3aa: CASEVGGSLNTEAFF
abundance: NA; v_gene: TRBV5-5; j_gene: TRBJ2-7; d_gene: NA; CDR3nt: TGTGCCAGCAGCTTGGACGCGACTACCAACGAGCAGTACTTC; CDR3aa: CASSLDATTNEQYF
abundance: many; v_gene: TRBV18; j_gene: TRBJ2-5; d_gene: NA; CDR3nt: TGTGCCAGCTCACCCCGGAGCGTATCACAGAAAGAGACCCAGTACTTC; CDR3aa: CASSPRSVSQKETQYF
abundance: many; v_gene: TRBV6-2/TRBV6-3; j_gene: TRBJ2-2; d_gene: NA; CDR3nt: TGTGCCAGCAGTGTGAATCGGGAGCTGTTTTTT; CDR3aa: CASSVNRELFF
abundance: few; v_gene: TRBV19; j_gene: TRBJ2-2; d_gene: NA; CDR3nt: TGTGCCTCCGGGACCGGCAACACCGGGGAGCTGTTTTTT; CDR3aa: CASGTGNTGELFF
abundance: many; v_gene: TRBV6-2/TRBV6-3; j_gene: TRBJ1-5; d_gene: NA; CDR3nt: TGTGCCAGCAGTTACCTGGGCGGCAATCAGCCCCAGCATTTT; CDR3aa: CASSYLGGNQPQHF
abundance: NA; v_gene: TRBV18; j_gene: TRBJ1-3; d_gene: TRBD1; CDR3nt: TGTGCCAGCTCAACTCGACAGGGGTCTGGAAACACCATATATTTT; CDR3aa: CASSTRQGSGNTIYF
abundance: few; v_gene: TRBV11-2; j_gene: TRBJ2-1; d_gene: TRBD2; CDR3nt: TGTGCCAGCAGCTTAGGTAGGACTAGCGACAATGAGCAGTTCTTC; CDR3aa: CASSLGRTSDNEQFF
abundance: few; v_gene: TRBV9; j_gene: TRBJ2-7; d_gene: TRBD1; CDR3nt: TGTGCCAGCAGCGCCCTCCTCGACAGGGCGGGCGAGCAGTACTTC; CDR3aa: CASSALLDRAGEQYF
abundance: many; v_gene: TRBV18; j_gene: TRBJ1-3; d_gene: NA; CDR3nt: TGTGCCAGCTCAGGTTCCTCTGGAAACACCATATATTTT; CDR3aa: CASSGSSGNTIYF
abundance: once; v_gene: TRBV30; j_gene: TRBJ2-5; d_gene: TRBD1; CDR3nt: TGTGCCTGTGATAGGACAGGGGGTCGGGAGACCCAGTACTTC; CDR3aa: CACDRTGGRETQYF